The 29 T cell receptor beta chains reported below all come from one sample, sequenced in a study of T cells in Graves' hyperthyroidism and ophthalmopathy. Regions amplified from RNA transcripts were the TCR beta CDR3 regions. TCR CDR3 regions were first amplified by RT-PCR with HTBI primers. MiXCR, run by TCRdb on the multiplex PCR reads, gives a single entry per CDR3 protein. This table has roughly 740,000 distinct CDR3 sequences, less than 20% appearing once. The sample comprised blood. These receptors all come from a man aged 18 to 29 with Graves' hyperthyroidism.

The CDR3 loop reads CASSLIVQGSGANVLTF. The CDR3 DNA reads TGTGCCAGCAGCTTAATCGTACAGGGATCAGGGGCCAACGTCCTGACTTTC. This chain uses TRBV7-2 with TRBJ2-6, with D possibly matching TRBD1 (6 bases). This CDR3 spans 17 amino acids. The V end was cut by 2 bases, the J end by 4 bases, with 15 bases between. Germline loops: CDR1 SGHTA, CDR2 FQGNSA.

The chain joins TRBV15 to TRBJ1-2, with D maybe TRBD1 (5 bases). Germline loops: CDR1 LNHNV, CDR2 YYDKDF (reference sequence). Trimming took off 5 bases at V and 5 bases at J, with 18 bases between the two ends. The CDR3 spans 15 residues. CDR3 region: CATSSPGTPSYGYTF. The CDR3, as DNA: TGTGCCACCAGCTCCCCCGGGACCCCCTCTTATGGCTACACCTTC.

This clonotype came up a few times. V and J are TRBV5-1 and TRBJ2-7; D may be TRBD2 (6 bases). The CDR3 length is 14 residues. Germline loops: CDR1 SGHRS, CDR2 YFSETQ. V lost 0 bases, J lost 4 bases, and 11 bases lay in between. CDR3 nucleotides: TGCGCCAGCAGCTTGGGTAGCGGAAGATACGAGCAGTACTTC. The encoded protein is CASSLGSGRYEQYF.

This sequence joins TRBV6-2 or TRBV6-3 and TRBJ2-7; possible D gene TRBD1, 5 bases. In germline, CDR1 is MNHEY, CDR2 SVGEGT. The ends were cut back, 0 bases at V and 4 bases at J, with 19 bases in the middle. The length of the CDR3 is 17 residues. This chain's CDR3 is CASSYSRGLQGLYEQYF. CDR3 coding DNA: TGTGCCAGCAGTTACTCCCGAGGTCTGCAGGGTTTATACGAGCAGTACTTC.

This clonotype was detected many times. The genes are TRBV20-1 and TRBJ2-1, with TRBD2 matching over 13 bases. This CDR3 spans 15 amino acids. V trimming: 6 bases; J trimming: 8 bases; junction bases outside the gene matches: 10. Germline V gene data show CDR1 as DFQATT and CDR2 as SNEGSKA (reference sequence). For the CDR3, the DNA is TGCAGTGCCCCAAGACTAGCGGGAGGCCGGGATGAGCAGTTCTTC. This encodes CSAPRLAGGRDEQFF.

This clonotype was seen more than once but under ten times. This chain connects TRBV16 to TRBJ1-1; D may be TRBD1 (6 bases). The CDR3 has 13 amino acids. Germline lookup yields CDR1 KGHSY and CDR2 FQNENV. Trimming removed 0 bases at V and 6 bases at J, with 8 bases between. CDR3 protein: CASSQSRGAEAFF. Here the CDR3 DNA reads TGTGCCAGCAGCCAATCCAGGGGCGCTGAAGCTTTCTTT.

V usage is TRBV7-2 and J usage is TRBJ2-5; 7 bases agree with TRBD1. The V and J ends lost 1 base and 5 bases, in that order; junction bases with no gene match: 7. This CDR3 region has 15 residues. Germline V lookup: CDR1 SGHTA, CDR2 FQGNSA. DNA of the CDR3: TGTGCCAGCAGCTTAGGAGCCCCGGGACAGGAGACCCAGTACTTC. This encodes CASSLGAPGQETQYF.

This clonotype occurred a few times. One base away lies a much larger clone, so this may be a sequencing read error. The chain has TRBV7-2 and TRBJ2-7, with 10 bases lining up with TRBD2. The V gene's germline CDR1 is SGHTA and CDR2 FQGNSA. The CDR3 covers 17 residues. CDR3 bases: TGTGCCGGCAGCTTAACCCCCTGGACTAGCGGATTCTACGAGCAGTACTTC. This translates into CAGSLTPWTSGFYEQYF.

This clonotype was observed a handful of times. The CDR3 nucleotides are TGTGCCATCAGTTTAAGACAGGGCAACGACGAGCAGTACTTC. Translating it yields CAISLRQGNDEQYF. The chain carries TRBV10-3 and TRBJ2-7; TRBD1 aligns across 7 bases. The CDR3 length is 14 residues. The ends lost 5 bases at V and 5 bases at J; junction bases unmatched: 9. Germline V gene lookup returns CDR1 ENHRY and CDR2 SYGVKD.

The CDR3 here is CASSEVQMDGYTF. The CDR3 DNA is TGTGCCAGCAGTGAAGTACAGATGGATGGCTACACCTTC. The chain is built from TRBV2 and TRBJ1-2; D ambiguous. Germline values: CDR1 SNHLY, CDR2 FYNNEI. CDR3 size: 13 residues. V gave up 1 base and J gave up 6 bases, with 9 bases separating them.

Ten or more counts support this clonotype. The rearrangement links TRBV28 to TRBJ1-5; TRBD1 aligns across 8 bases. The CDR3 contains 15 residues. Germline assignment: CDR1 MDHEN and CDR2 SYDVKM. V shed 4 bases, J shed 4 bases, and the junction held 6 bases outside the gene matches. In nucleotides, the CDR3 is TGTGCCAGCAGTTCTCGGACAGGGTTTAATCAGCCCCAGCATTTT. This codes for CASSSRTGFNQPQHF.

This clonotype occurred a few times. The chain recombines TRBV7-9 with TRBJ2-1; 8 positions match TRBD2. V shed 3 bases and J 0 bases; nucleotides not matched to a gene: 4. The CDR3 covers 16 residues. The germline V gene has CDR1 SEHNR and CDR2 FQNEAQ (reference sequence). The CDR3 region is CASSFLAGTSYNEQFF. The CDR3 nucleotides are TGTGCCAGCAGCTTTTTAGCGGGAACCTCCTACAATGAGCAGTTCTTC. Looking up the rest from reference TRBV7-9 and TRBJ2-1 gives the full variable domain: DTGVSQNPRHKITKRGQNVTFRCDPISEHNRLYWYRQTLGQGPEFLTYFQNEAQLEKSRLLSDRFSAERPKGSFSTLEIQRTEQGDSAMYLCASSFLAGTSYNEQFFGPGTRLTVL.

The CDR3 sequence is CASSTYRGATEAFF. The CDR3 nucleotides are TGTGCCAGTAGTACCTACAGGGGCGCGACTGAAGCTTTCTTT. The chain carries TRBV19 and TRBJ1-1; TRBD1 agrees at 7 bases. CDR3 size: 14 residues. Germline V gives CDR1 LNHDA, CDR2 SQIVND (reference sequence). The V segment lost 4 bases and the J segment 5 bases; nucleotides outside the gene matches: 7.

This clonotype has ten or more counts. The chain has TRBV20-1 and TRBJ2-5, with 12 bases fitting TRBD1. Germline CDR1 DFQATT, CDR2 SNEGSKA (reference sequence). The V segment lost 6 bases and the J segment 7 bases; nucleotides outside the gene matches: 6. The CDR3 totals 13 residues. The CDR3 sequence: CSAGTGGRGTQYF. The DNA of the CDR3 is TGCAGTGCAGGGACAGGGGGCAGAGGGACCCAGTACTTC.

This clonotype was seen ten or more times. The chain has TRBV2 and TRBJ2-7; possible D gene TRBD1, 5 bases. Trimming removed 2 bases from V and 3 bases from J, with 17 bases in between. The germline CDR1 and CDR2 sequences are SNHLY and FYNNEI. The CDR3 has 16 amino acids. The DNA of the CDR3 is TGTGCCAGCAGTGAATGGATAACAGGCCAGGACTACGAGCAGTACTTC. Translating gives CASSEWITGQDYEQYF.

Ten or more counts support this clonotype. This chain uses TRBV7-8 with TRBJ2-7; 7 bases agree with TRBD1. The CDR3 is 17 residues long. Germline V gives CDR1 SGHVS, CDR2 FQNEAQ. The ends lost 0 bases at V and 3 bases at J; junction bases unmatched: 11. The CDR3 sequence is CASSLALGQVEYYEQYF. CDR3 nucleotides: TGTGCCAGCAGCTTAGCCCTTGGACAGGTGGAATACTACGAGCAGTACTTC.

This clonotype appeared a few times. As DNA, the CDR3 is TGTGCCAGCACTAGCGGGGTCTACAATGAGCAGTTCTTC. Protein sequence: CASTSGVYNEQFF. The chain employs TRBV6-1 and TRBJ2-1; 9 bases agree with TRBD2. Germline CDR1 MNHNS, CDR2 SASEGT. The CDR3 spans 13 residues. The V segment lost 7 bases and the J segment 3 bases; nucleotides outside the gene matches: 1.

This clonotype was picked up many times. The chain has TRBV2 and TRBJ2-5, with D possibly being TRBD2 (6 bases). The CDR3 extends over 13 amino acids. The ends were cut back, 9 bases at V and 1 base at J, with 12 bases in the middle. Germline V gene data show CDR1 as SNHLY and CDR2 as FYNNEI. The CDR3 sequence is CASLDYPQETQYF. In DNA form, the CDR3 reads TGTGCCAGTTTGGACTACCCCCAAGAGACCCAGTACTTC.

This clonotype was recorded a few times. The chain recombines TRBV7-3 with TRBJ2-2; D may be TRBD1 or TRBD2 (5 bases each). The CDR3 runs 16 residues. Germline V CDR1 and CDR2: SGHTA, FQGTGA. The V end lost 1 base, the J end lost 1 base, and 10 bases lay between the germline ends. The CDR3, as DNA: TGTGCCAGCAGCTTAAATCCGGGGCGGAACACCGGGGAGCTGTTTTTT. Translated, it gives CASSLNPGRNTGELFF. The variable domain in full, completed from reference TRBV7-3 and TRBJ2-2, reads GAGVSQTPSNKVTEKGKYVELRCDPISGHTALYWYRQSLGQGPEFLIYFQGTGAADDSGLPNDRFFAVRPEGSVSTLKIQRTERGDSAVYLCASSLNPGRNTGELFFGEGSRLTVL.

This clonotype was recorded at least ten times. V and J are TRBV20-1 and TRBJ2-1; 12 bases are a match to TRBD1. CDR3 length: 15 residues. Looked up from germline, CDR1 is DFQATT and CDR2 is SNEGSKA (reference sequence). The J segment lost 8 bases and the V segment lost 6 bases, leaving 11 bases of the junction unmatched. The chain's CDR3 is CSATPGTGGIYEQFF. The DNA for the CDR3 is TGCAGTGCGACCCCGGGGACAGGGGGCATCTATGAGCAGTTCTTC.

The gene calls are TRBV5-8 and TRBJ1-4, with D unresolved. V was trimmed by 1 base and J by 5 bases, leaving 12 bases between them. This CDR3 is built from 15 residues. The V gene's germline CDR1 is SGHTS and CDR2 YDEGEE. The CDR3 loop reads CASSLSRRPNEKLFF. The CDR3 nucleotides are TGTGCCAGCAGCTTGAGTCGCAGGCCGAATGAAAAACTGTTTTTT.

This clonotype was found a few times. The gene calls are TRBV5-1 and TRBJ2-7, with 9 bases identical to TRBD1. The V gene's germline CDR1 is SGHRS and CDR2 YFSETQ. The trim removed 4 bases at V and 4 bases at J, leaving 9 bases unmatched. CDR3 length equals 15 residues. The CDR3 region has the DNA TGCGCCAGCAGCACCACAGGGGGCAGTTTTTACGAGCAGTACTTC. It is translated as CASSTTGGSFYEQYF.

This clonotype was counted ten times or more. V usage is TRBV2 and J usage is TRBJ2-5; D gene unclear. Trimming pared 5 bases from V and 1 base from J, leaving 2 bases between. Germline V lookup: CDR1 SNHLY, CDR2 FYNNEI. CDR3 size: 11 residues. The CDR3 region is CASSPQETQYF. The CDR3, as DNA: TGTGCCAGCAGTCCCCAAGAGACCCAGTACTTC. The full variable domain, its missing parts supplied by reference TRBV2 and TRBJ2-5, is EPEVTQTPSHQVTQMGQEVILRCVPISNHLYFYWYRQILGQKVEFLVSFYNNEISEKSEIFDDQFSVERPDGSNFTLKIRSTKLEDSAMYFCASSPQETQYFGPGTRLLVL.

This clonotype was detected many times. The chain couples TRBV13 to TRBJ2-3, with TRBD2 matching over 7 bases. V lost 2 bases and J lost 5; bases outside the gene matches: 4. The germline V gene encodes CDR1 PRHDT and CDR2 FYEKMQ (reference sequence). This CDR3 region has 14 residues. The CDR3 nucleotides are TGTGCCAGCAGCTTAATGGTAGCGGGAGATACGCAGTATTTT. Its protein product is CASSLMVAGDTQYF. The whole variable domain, filled in from reference TRBV13 and TRBJ2-3, reads AAGVIQSPRHLIKEKRETATLKCYPIPRHDTVYWYQQGPGQDPQFLISFYEKMQSDKGSIPDRFSAQQFSDYHSELNMSSLELGDSALYFCASSLMVAGDTQYFGPGTRLTVL.

This clonotype was counted many times. The chain joins TRBV27 to TRBJ2-2; TRBD2 matches 9 bases. Germline V gene data show CDR1 as MNHEY and CDR2 as SMNVEV (reference sequence). The CDR3 is 18 residues long. Losses at the gene ends were 0 bases for V and 6 bases for J; bases not matched to a gene: 11. CDR3 protein: CASSLSGGRAFRAGELFF. CDR3 sequence (DNA): TGTGCCAGCAGTTTATCAGGCGGGAGGGCCTTTCGGGCCGGGGAGCTGTTTTTT.

This clonotype was detected many times. The V call is TRBV2, the J call TRBJ2-1; tentatively, D is TRBD1 or TRBD2 (5 bases each). Trimming removed 3 bases from V and 14 bases from J, with 11 bases in between. The CDR3 length is 11 residues. Germline lookup yields CDR1 SNHLY and CDR2 FYNNEI. CDR3 residues: CASSDGAREFF. In DNA form, the CDR3 reads TGTGCCAGCAGTGACGGGGCAAGAGAGTTCTTC.

This clonotype occurred many times. This sequence joins TRBV11-2 and TRBJ2-3, with D hard to call. Deletions cut 0 bases from V and 2 bases from J, with 12 bases between. Looked up from germline, CDR1 is SGHAT and CDR2 is FQNNGV. The CDR3 length is 16 residues. CDR3 DNA sequence: TGTGCCAGCAGCTTAGATTTTGGAGCAGTCACAGATACGCAGTATTTT. Its protein is CASSLDFGAVTDTQYF.

This clonotype was seen at least ten times. V is TRBV2 and J is TRBJ1-5; D gene uncertain. The CDR3 spans 16 residues. CDR1 is SNHLY, CDR2 FYNNEI, per germline. V was cut by 6 bases and J by 3 bases, with 18 bases left in between. The CDR3 DNA sequence: TGTGCCAGCAGCGAAATTGGGAACACAATCAATCAGCCCCAGCATTTT. It is translated as CASSEIGNTINQPQHF. The whole variable domain, remainder taken from reference TRBV2 and TRBJ1-5, is EPEVTQTPSHQVTQMGQEVILRCVPISNHLYFYWYRQILGQKVEFLVSFYNNEISEKSEIFDDQFSVERPDGSNFTLKIRSTKLEDSAMYFCASSEIGNTINQPQHFGDGTRLSIL.

The rearrangement links TRBV4-1 to TRBJ1-6; D is perhaps TRBD1 (5 bases). In germline, CDR1 is MGHRA, CDR2 YSYEKL. This CDR3 spans 17 amino acids. With 1 base removed from V and 6 bases from J, the gap between germline ends came to 16 bases. The CDR3 DNA sequence: TGCGCCAGCAGCCAAGTTTTGCGGGACGGCGGTAATTCACCCCTCCACTTT. It encodes CASSQVLRDGGNSPLHF.